The entry below describes one TCR beta chain. What it binds is not known. The time point denotes: cycle 4 day 1 (C4D1), after less than seven weeks of nivolumab. Each patient's relapse followed autologous stem cell transplantation, and brentuximab vedotin exposure varied. Relapsed/refractory classical Hodgkin lymphoma patients had complete, partial or progressive responses. The entry originates in a study of PD-1 blockade in classical Hodgkin lymphoma. Study-wide findings and caveats: Baseline diversity was lower in partial responders and progressors than complete responders. Diversity in CD4+ TCRs, unlike that measured in CD8+ TCRs, had risen significantly by C4D1.

The CDR3 runs 14 residues. Germline V gives CDR1 MNHNS, CDR2 SASEGT. Trimming pared 6 bases from V and 0 bases from J, leaving 12 bases between. Repertoires were generated with immunoSEQ multiplex PCR, while TCRdb's copy carries only in-frame clones and drops some. The data show roughly 50,000 clones, 90% seen once. The chain employs TRBV6-1 and TRBJ2-7; the D gene is possibly TRBD2 (6 bases). This receptor was taken from a human donor with classical Hodgkin lymphoma. The sequencing here drew on peripheral blood mononuclear cells (PBMCs), taken before the fourth cycle of nivolumab. CDR3 loop: CASRTGTYSYEQYF. DNA of the CDR3: TGTGCCAGCAGGACCGGGACTTACTCCTACGAGCAGTACTTC.